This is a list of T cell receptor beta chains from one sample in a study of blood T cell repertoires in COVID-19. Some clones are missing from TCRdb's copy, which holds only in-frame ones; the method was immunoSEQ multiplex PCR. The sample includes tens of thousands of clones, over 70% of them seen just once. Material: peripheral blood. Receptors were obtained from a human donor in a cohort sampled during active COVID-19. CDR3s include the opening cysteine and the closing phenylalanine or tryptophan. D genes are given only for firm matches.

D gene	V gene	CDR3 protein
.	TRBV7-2	CASSLLSGINEQFF
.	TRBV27	CASSWQGRHEQYF
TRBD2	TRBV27	CASSSPGLAGTYEQYF
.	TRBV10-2	CASSWGDVAYEQYF
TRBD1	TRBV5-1	CASSPSTGGDPGYTF
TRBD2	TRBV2	CASSALTSGSMETQYF
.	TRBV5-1	CASSLGDFYEQYF
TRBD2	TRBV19	CASSRNGALAGGYNEQFF
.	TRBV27	CASSHTGTATYEQYF
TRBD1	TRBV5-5	CASSSRDRGNSPLHF
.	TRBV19	CASSIASGDQPQHF
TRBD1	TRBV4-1	CASSPREYRGLHNQPQHF
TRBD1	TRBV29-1	CSVLTGMGTEAFF
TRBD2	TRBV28	CASSLTSGRFEQYF
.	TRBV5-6	CASSYIDSGTEAFF
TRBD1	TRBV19	CASSGQGAEQYF
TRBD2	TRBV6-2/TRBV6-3	CASSSRVGGRLAYEQYF
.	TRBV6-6	CASSYPDTAYEQYF
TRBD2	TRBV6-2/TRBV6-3	CASSYVLAGIYEQYF
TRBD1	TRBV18	CASSLSGQGATIYF
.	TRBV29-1	CSVEKGRRGTGELFF
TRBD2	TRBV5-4	CASSWGAGASSYEQYF
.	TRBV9	CASSVRETYEQYF
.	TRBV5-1	CASSSLGGNTEAFF
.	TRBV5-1	CASSSRAGTHEQYF
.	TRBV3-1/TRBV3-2	CASSQRFLQGPTGELFF
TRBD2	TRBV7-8	CASSPKRTSGYEQYF
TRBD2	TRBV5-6	CASSWRSSGSVSTDTQYF
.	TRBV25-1	CASRGGLGGDEQFF
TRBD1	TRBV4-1	CASSPQGVGSQPQHF
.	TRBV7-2	CASSLEGQFGYNEQFF
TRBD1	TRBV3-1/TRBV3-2	CASSQDLGQPSGANVLTF
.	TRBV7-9	CASSRDGEAFF
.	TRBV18	CASSGQSVNTEAFF
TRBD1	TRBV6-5	CASSYGTVSLIYEQYF
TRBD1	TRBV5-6	CASSLVDRGSEQYF
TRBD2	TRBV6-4	CASSASGSINEQFF
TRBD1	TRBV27	CASSLRDRVAYEQYF
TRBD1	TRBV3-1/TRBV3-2	CASSQGATGSYEQYF
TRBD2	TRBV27	CASSSGTSAYNEQFF
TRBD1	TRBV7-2	CASSRDRGVGANVLTF
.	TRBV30	CAWGQQPGLRSYEQYF